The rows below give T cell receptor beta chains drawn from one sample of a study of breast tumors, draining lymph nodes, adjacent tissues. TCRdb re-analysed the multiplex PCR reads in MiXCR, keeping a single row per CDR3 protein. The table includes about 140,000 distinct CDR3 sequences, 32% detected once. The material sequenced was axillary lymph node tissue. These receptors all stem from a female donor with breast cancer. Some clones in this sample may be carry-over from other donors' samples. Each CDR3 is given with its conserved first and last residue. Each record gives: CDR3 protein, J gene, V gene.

CDR3 protein: CASRKQVPNEQFF; J gene: TRBJ2-1; V gene: TRBV6-2/TRBV6-3
CDR3 protein: CAWSGWQGTHEQYF; J gene: TRBJ2-7; V gene: TRBV30
CDR3 protein: CASSPLSEADEQFF; J gene: TRBJ2-1; V gene: TRBV28
CDR3 protein: CASSPSAMNTEAFF; J gene: TRBJ1-1; V gene: TRBV18
CDR3 protein: CASSPREGYTF; J gene: TRBJ1-2; V gene: TRBV9
CDR3 protein: CASARIGNTIYF; J gene: TRBJ1-3; V gene: TRBV6-2/TRBV6-3
CDR3 protein: CASSDISMGLGEKLFF; J gene: TRBJ1-4; V gene: TRBV2
CDR3 protein: CASSPSGGSFYNEQFF; J gene: TRBJ2-1; V gene: TRBV9
CDR3 protein: CASSTEGGYTF; J gene: TRBJ1-2; V gene: TRBV28
CDR3 protein: CASSQDRPTGNEQFF; J gene: TRBJ2-1; V gene: TRBV5-1
CDR3 protein: CASSPLYEQYF; J gene: TRBJ2-7; V gene: TRBV7-3
CDR3 protein: CASSHPRSGALRTGELFF; J gene: TRBJ2-2; V gene: TRBV6-2/TRBV6-3
CDR3 protein: CASSSQGHEQYF; J gene: TRBJ2-7; V gene: TRBV7-2
CDR3 protein: CASSLAGAGRTHGYTF; J gene: TRBJ1-2; V gene: TRBV7-2
CDR3 protein: CASSLVLAGTDTQYF; J gene: TRBJ2-3; V gene: TRBV7-9
CDR3 protein: CASSRQGVTDTQYF; J gene: TRBJ2-3; V gene: TRBV25-1
CDR3 protein: CSKTGTFNEQFF; J gene: TRBJ2-1; V gene: TRBV20-1
CDR3 protein: CAWSTGVQETQYF; J gene: TRBJ2-5; V gene: TRBV30
CDR3 protein: CASSHSKLAGGSTDTQYF; J gene: TRBJ2-3; V gene: TRBV6-2/TRBV6-3
CDR3 protein: CASSLTMGQTENTEAFF; J gene: TRBJ1-1; V gene: TRBV5-1
CDR3 protein: CASSLGTGPLF; J gene: TRBJ2-1; V gene: TRBV12-3/TRBV12-4
CDR3 protein: CASSPTSGGAWLTQYF; J gene: TRBJ2-3; V gene: TRBV7-3
CDR3 protein: CAWMVGNEQFF; J gene: TRBJ2-1; V gene: TRBV30
CDR3 protein: CASSRQGPYGYTF; J gene: TRBJ1-2; V gene: TRBV5-6